This TCR beta chain is from a study of shared clonotypes between healthy human individuals. The overall study: Per donor, three plates held CD4 naive cells, three held CD4 memory, two held CD8 naive and one held CD8 memory.

Whole-study findings and limits: An anticipated effect of sequencing depth on clonotype sharing among donors was recognized. Naive subsets usually exceeded memory subsets in estimated richness.

The CDR3 has 13 amino acids. Trimming removed 2 bases from V and 8 bases from J, with 10 bases in between. Germline values: CDR1 SGHTA, CDR2 FQGNSA. Profiling relied on immunoSEQ multiplex PCR, and the TCRdb table lists in-frame clones only, not all of them. The sample shows 550,000 to 850,000 clones, about 74% of them seen only once. The table lists this clone with a count of one. The antigen is not known. The same CDR3 can be traced to other DNA sequences in this sample. The chain is built from TRBV7-2 and TRBJ2-1; a weak D match, TRBD1 (6 bases). This clonotype was sampled from a woman in her twenties or thirties in good health. The source material was memory CD4+ T cells sorted from blood. Subset of the sample: CD45RA-negative fraction. CDR3 sequence reads: CASSLPQGYEQFF. CDR3 nucleotide sequence: TGTGCCAGCAGCTTACCGCAGGGGTATGAGCAGTTCTTC.